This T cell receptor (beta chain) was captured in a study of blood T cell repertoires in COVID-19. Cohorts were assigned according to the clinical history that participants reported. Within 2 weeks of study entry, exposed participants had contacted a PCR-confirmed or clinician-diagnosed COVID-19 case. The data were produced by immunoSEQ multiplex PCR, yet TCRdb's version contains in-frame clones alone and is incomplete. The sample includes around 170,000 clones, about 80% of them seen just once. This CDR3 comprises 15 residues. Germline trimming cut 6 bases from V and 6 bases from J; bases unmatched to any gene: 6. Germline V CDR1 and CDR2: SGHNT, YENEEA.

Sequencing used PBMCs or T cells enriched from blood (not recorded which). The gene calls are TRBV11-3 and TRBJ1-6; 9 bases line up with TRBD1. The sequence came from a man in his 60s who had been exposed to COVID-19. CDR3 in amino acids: CASRKPGQGNSPLHF. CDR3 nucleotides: TGTGCCAGCAGAAAACCGGGACAGGGTAATTCACCCCTCCACTTT.